Listed here are 6 T cell receptor beta chains from one sample, sequenced in a study of neurological immune-mediated disorders. Time point meaning: technical triplicate 3. A single record per CDR3 protein comes from TCRdb applying MiXCR to the 5' RACE reads. This table holds around 30,000 distinct CDR3 sequences, approximately 15% found once. Sequencing was performed on CD4+ T cells from blood. All receptors derive from a female donor with HTLV-1-associated myelopathy (HAM/TSP).

This clonotype was observed at least ten times. The chain recombines TRBV7-3 with TRBJ2-5; 11 bases align to TRBD2. V dropped 5 bases and J dropped 5; count of bases not matched to a gene: 7. The length of the CDR3 is 15 residues. Per germline, CDR1 SGHTA and CDR2 FQGTGA. The CDR3 nucleotides are TGTGCCAGCAGCCCTAGCGGGGGGCCCTGGGAGACCCAGTACTTC. Amino acids: CASSPSGGPWETQYF.

This clonotype was observed a handful of times. The rearrangement joins TRBV6-2 or TRBV6-3 to TRBJ1-1; D not resolved. Germline V gene sequence: CDR1 MNHEY, CDR2 SVGEGT. The CDR3 is 15 amino acids. V shed 2 bases and J shed 3 bases, with 13 bases lying between them. The CDR3: CASSYTPAFDTEAFF. In DNA, the CDR3 is TGTGCCAGCAGTTACACCCCCGCTTTCGACACTGAAGCTTTCTTT.

This clonotype appeared many times. The V and J genes are TRBV29-1 and TRBJ2-5; a possible D gene is TRBD1 (6 bases). From germline, CDR1 is SQVTM and CDR2 ANQGSEA. This CDR3 spans 10 amino acids. V was cut by 3 bases and J by 10 bases, with 9 bases left in between. The CDR3 region is CSVEQGSQYF. The CDR3 nucleotides are TGCAGCGTTGAGCAGGGGAGCCAGTACTTC.

The sample holds many counts of this clonotype. The V gene is TRBV7-8, the J gene TRBJ2-5; 8 bases fit TRBD2. V was clipped by 2 bases and J by 2 bases; unmatched bases: 4. The germline CDR1 and CDR2 sequences are SGHVS and FQNEAQ. The CDR3 has 15 residues. CDR3 nucleotide sequence: TGTGCCAGCAGCTTACGGGGGGGTGCACAAGAGACCCAGTACTTC. Its translation: CASSLRGGAQETQYF.

In its sample, this clonotype was seen many times. The chain carries TRBV2 and TRBJ2-3; D may be TRBD1 or TRBD2 (7 bases each). V was shortened by 3 bases and J by 0 bases, with 22 bases between the two germline ends. Germline V gene data show CDR1 as SNHLY and CDR2 as FYNNEI. The CDR3 extends over 19 amino acids. In DNA form, the CDR3 reads TGTGCCAGCAGTGATGCAGGCAGGGGGGGCAGCACTAGCACAGATACGCAGTATTTT. Encoded protein: CASSDAGRGGSTSTDTQYF.

This clonotype has a count of ten or more. The chain joins TRBV9 to TRBJ2-3; D uncertain. V was trimmed by 1 base and J by 0 bases, leaving 9 bases between them. Germline values: CDR1 SGDLS, CDR2 YYNGEE. This CDR3 comprises 15 residues. This chain's CDR3 is CASSVRAGSTDTQYF. The CDR3 DNA is TGTGCCAGCAGCGTAAGGGCAGGTAGCACAGATACGCAGTATTTT.